This T cell receptor (beta chain) was documented in a study of T cells after yellow fever vaccination. This clonotype has ten or more counts. V shed 5 bases, J shed 7 bases, and the junction held 9 bases outside the gene matches. The CDR3 runs to 14 residues. From germline, CDR1 is MGHDK and CDR2 SYGVNS. TCRdb analysed the 5' RACE reads with MiXCR anew, one entry per CDR3 protein. The sample lists around 550,000 distinct CDR3 sequences, roughly 19% seen once, with over 11% in the top ten. This sequence was found in a man in his thirties or forties who received the YFV17D yellow fever vaccine. The chain has TRBV25-1 and TRBJ2-7; TRBD1 matches at 9 bases. Sequenced material: PBMCs, taken 15 days after the yellow fever booster vaccination. The CDR3 loop is CASSPGQGFLEQYF. CDR3 sequence (DNA): TGTGCCAGCAGTCCGGGACAGGGATTTCTGGAGCAGTACTTC.